This is a list of T cell receptor beta chains from one sample in a study of T cell repertoires in cytomegalovirus infection. Antigen specificity for these receptors is unknown. Each CDR3 protein gets one entry after TCRdb re-called the reads with MiXCR. The sample yields roughly 87,000 distinct CDR3 sequences, around 32% seen once. This material consisted of CD8+ T cells from cultured PBMCs, taken from culture after CMV antigen stimulation. The source is a human donor in good health (CMV status not recorded). Some clones in this sample may be carry-over from other donors' samples. The CDR3 runs from the conserved cysteine through the conserved F or W. The order of the fields is J gene, clone size, D gene, V gene, CDR3 protein, CDR3 DNA. The D gene is left open where the match is weak. Size is stated for part of the rows, as once, few or many counts, or as a class when the clone is expanded.

>TRBJ2-1|.|TRBD1|TRBV18
CASSPVTGGPDEQFF
TGTGCCAGCTCACCAGTGACAGGGGGCCCCGATGAGCAGTTCTTC
>TRBJ2-2|.|.|TRBV27
CASSSDTTNTGELFF
TGTGCCAGCAGTTCAGACACTACGAACACCGGGGAGCTGTTTTTT
>TRBJ1-1|many|.|TRBV5-1
CASSSIAGNTEAFF
TGCGCCAGCAGCTCCATTGCCGGGAACACTGAAGCTTTCTTT
>TRBJ2-5|once|TRBD2|TRBV12-3/TRBV12-4
CASSTWGLQAQETQYF
TGTGCCAGCAGTACCTGGGGACTACAGGCGCAAGAGACCCAGTACTTC
>TRBJ2-4|few|.|TRBV5-6
CASSYASGWAKNIQYF
TGTGCCAGCAGCTACGCTTCAGGGTGGGCCAAAAACATTCAGTACTTC
>TRBJ2-7|once|.|TRBV19
CASSSVWGLSYEQYF
TGTGCCAGTAGTAGCGTCTGGGGCCTTTCCTACGAGCAGTACTTC
>TRBJ2-1|few|.|TRBV12-3/TRBV12-4
CASSLATRDPLGNEQFF
TGTGCCAGCAGTTTAGCCACCCGGGACCCTCTGGGAAATGAGCAGTTCTTC
>TRBJ2-7|few|.|TRBV6-5
CASSYGGGRTHEQYF
TGTGCCAGCAGTTACGGGGGGGGGCGCACCCACGAGCAGTACTTC
>TRBJ2-1|.|.|TRBV7-2
CASKAGFSSYNEQFF
TGTGCCAGCAAGGCGGGGTTCAGCTCCTACAATGAGCAGTTCTTC
>TRBJ2-7|many|.|TRBV7-8
CASSLVFSHEQYF
TGTGCCAGCAGCTTAGTATTCTCCCACGAGCAGTACTTC
>TRBJ2-1|few|.|TRBV4-2
CASSQDLANNEQFF
TGTGCCAGCAGCCAAGACCTAGCCAACAATGAGCAGTTCTTC